The T cell receptor beta chain described here comes from a study of blood T cell repertoires in COVID-19. Study overall: In each case, the material was cDNA or gDNA derived from T cells, B-cell-depleted T cells, or PBMCs.

Per the authors' pipeline: It was from reference gene primer amplification that nucleated cell counts were estimated. The data were produced by immunoSEQ multiplex PCR, yet TCRdb's version contains in-frame clones alone and is incomplete. Clone size and V and J calls were adopted from that table, with D and trimming inferred from the DNA. This table has around 290,000 clones, approximately 88% appearing once. The CDR3 is made up of 13 amino acids. V lost 5 bases and J lost 8, with 15 bases in between. Germline assignment: CDR1 SGHTA and CDR2 FQGNSA. Participants came from roughly 24 US areas, aged roughly 18 to 89 years. Recovery among Cohort 3 donors was established by two negative PCRs, clearance, or symptom resolution.

This TCR came from a woman between 35 and 50 years old who had recovered from COVID-19. The V and J genes are TRBV7-2 and TRBJ1-2; D is uncertain. Material for sequencing was PBMCs or T cells enriched from blood (not recorded which). CDR3 sequence: CASSPVTRSGYTF. For the CDR3, the DNA is TGTGCCAGCAGCCCCGTAACGCGGTCGGGCTACACCTTC.